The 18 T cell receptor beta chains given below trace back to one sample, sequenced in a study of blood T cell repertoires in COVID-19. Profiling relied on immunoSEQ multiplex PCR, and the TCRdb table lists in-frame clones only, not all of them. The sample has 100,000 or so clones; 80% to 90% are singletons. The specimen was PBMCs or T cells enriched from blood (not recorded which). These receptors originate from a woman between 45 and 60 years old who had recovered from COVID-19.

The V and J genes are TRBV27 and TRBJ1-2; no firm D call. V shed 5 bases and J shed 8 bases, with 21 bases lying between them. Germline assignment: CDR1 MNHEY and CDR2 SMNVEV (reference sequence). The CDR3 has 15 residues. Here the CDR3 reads CASSPPGMSGSGYTF. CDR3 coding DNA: TGTGCCAGCAGTCCCCCAGGCATGTCCGGCTCCGGCTACACCTTC.

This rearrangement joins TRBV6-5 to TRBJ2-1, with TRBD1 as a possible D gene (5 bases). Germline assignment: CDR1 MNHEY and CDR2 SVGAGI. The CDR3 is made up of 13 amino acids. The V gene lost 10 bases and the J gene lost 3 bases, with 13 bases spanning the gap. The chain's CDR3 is CAIGRVLYNEQFF. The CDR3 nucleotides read TGTGCCATTGGCAGGGTCCTCTACAATGAGCAGTTCTTC.

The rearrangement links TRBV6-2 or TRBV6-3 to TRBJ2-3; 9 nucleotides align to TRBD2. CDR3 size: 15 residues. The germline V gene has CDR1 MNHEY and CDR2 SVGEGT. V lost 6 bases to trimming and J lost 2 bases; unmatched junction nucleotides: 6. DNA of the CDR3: TGTGCCAGCAGCCCCGGGACTAGCCTCACAGATACGCAGTATTTT. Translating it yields CASSPGTSLTDTQYF.

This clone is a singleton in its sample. DNA of the CDR3: TGTGCCAGCAGCCCAGACTCGGACTCTGGAAACACCATATATTTT. Amino acids: CASSPDSDSGNTIYF. V gene TRBV7-2 combines with J gene TRBJ1-3, with D hard to call. Trimming pared 5 bases from V and 0 bases from J, leaving 11 bases between. The CDR3 loop spans 15 amino acids. Germline lookup yields CDR1 SGHTA and CDR2 FQGNSA. Filled out from reference TRBV7-2 and TRBJ1-3, the complete variable domain reads GAGVSQSPSNKVTEKGKDVELRCDPISGHTALYWYRQSLGQGLEFLIYFQGNSAPDKSGLPSDRFSAERTGGSVSTLTIQRTQQEDSAVYLCASSPDSDSGNTIYFGEGSWLTVV.

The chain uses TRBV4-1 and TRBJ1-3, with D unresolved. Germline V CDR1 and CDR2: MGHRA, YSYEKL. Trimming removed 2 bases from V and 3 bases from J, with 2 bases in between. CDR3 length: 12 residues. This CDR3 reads CASSQLGNTIYF. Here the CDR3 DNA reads TGCGCCAGCAGCCAACTTGGAAACACCATATATTTT.

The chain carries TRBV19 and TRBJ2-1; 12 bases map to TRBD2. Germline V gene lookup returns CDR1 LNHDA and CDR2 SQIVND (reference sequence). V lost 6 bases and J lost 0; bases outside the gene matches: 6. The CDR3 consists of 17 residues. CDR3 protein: CASRGLAGQTSYNEQFF. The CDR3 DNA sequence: TGTGCCAGTAGGGGACTAGCGGGCCAGACCTCCTACAATGAGCAGTTCTTC. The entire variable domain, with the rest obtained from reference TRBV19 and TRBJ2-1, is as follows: DGGITQSPKYLFRKEGQNVTLSCEQNLNHDAMYWYRQDPGQGLRLIYYSQIVNDFQKGDIAEGYSVSREKKESFPLTVTSAQKNPTAFYLCASRGLAGQTSYNEQFFGPGTRLTVL.

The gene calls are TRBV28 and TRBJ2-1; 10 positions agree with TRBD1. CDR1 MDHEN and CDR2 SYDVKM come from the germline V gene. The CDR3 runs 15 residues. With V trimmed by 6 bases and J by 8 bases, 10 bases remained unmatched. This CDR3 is CASSGGTGVRDEQFF. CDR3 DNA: TGTGCCAGCAGCGGGGGGACAGGGGTTCGCGATGAGCAGTTCTTC.

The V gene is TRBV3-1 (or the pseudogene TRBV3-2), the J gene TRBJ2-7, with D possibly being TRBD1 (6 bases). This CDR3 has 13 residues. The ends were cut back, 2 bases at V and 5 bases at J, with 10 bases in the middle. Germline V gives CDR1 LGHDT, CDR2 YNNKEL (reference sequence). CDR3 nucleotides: TGTGCCAGCAGCCAATGGGGGCGGGACGAGCAGTACTTC. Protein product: CASSQWGRDEQYF.

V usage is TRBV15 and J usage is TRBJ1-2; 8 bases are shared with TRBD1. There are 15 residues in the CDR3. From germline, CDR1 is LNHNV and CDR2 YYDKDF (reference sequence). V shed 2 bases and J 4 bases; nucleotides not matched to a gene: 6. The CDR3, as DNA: TGTGCCACCAGCAGACCAGGGGGCCGAAGCTATGGCTACACCTTC. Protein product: CATSRPGGRSYGYTF.

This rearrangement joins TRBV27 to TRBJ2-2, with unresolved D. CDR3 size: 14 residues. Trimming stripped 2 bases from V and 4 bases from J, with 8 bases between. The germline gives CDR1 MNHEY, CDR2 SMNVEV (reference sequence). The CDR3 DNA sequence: TGTGCCAGCAGTTTAGATATCGGCACCGGGGAGCTGTTTTTT. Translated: CASSLDIGTGELFF.

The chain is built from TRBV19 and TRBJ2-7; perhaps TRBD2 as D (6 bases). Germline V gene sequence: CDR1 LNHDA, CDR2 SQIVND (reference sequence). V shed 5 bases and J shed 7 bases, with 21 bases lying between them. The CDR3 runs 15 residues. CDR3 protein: CASSSAGTPVGEQYF. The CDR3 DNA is TGTGCCAGTAGTTCGGCCGGGACTCCTGTGGGGGAGCAGTACTTC.

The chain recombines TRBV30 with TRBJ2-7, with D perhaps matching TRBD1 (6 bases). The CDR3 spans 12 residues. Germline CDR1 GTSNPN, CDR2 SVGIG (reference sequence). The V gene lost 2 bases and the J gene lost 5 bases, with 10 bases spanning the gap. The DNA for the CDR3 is TGTGCCTGGAGTACAAGGACAGACGAGCAGTACTTC. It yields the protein CAWSTRTDEQYF.

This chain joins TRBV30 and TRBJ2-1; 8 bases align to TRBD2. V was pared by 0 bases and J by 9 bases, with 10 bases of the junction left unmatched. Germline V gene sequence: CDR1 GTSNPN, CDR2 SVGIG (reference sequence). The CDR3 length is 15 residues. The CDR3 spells CAWSVSAGGVVEQFF. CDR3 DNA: TGTGCCTGGAGTGTATCAGCCGGGGGGGTTGTTGAGCAGTTCTTC.

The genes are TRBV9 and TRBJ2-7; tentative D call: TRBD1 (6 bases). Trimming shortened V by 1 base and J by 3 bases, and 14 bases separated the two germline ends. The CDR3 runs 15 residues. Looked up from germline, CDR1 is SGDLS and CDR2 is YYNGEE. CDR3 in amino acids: CASSVSQGGYYEQYF. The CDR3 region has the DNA TGTGCCAGCAGCGTATCACAGGGTGGTTACTACGAGCAGTACTTC.

The CDR3 bases are TGTGCCAGCAGCCAAGAAGAGGGAACGGGCAATGAGCAGTTCTTC. Translation gives CASSQEEGTGNEQFF. The J gene is TRBJ2-1, the V gene TRBV4-2, with D perhaps TRBD2 (5 bases). CDR1 is LGHNA, CDR2 YNFKEQ, per germline. The CDR3 loop spans 15 amino acids. V gave up 0 bases and J gave up 6 bases, with 12 bases separating them.

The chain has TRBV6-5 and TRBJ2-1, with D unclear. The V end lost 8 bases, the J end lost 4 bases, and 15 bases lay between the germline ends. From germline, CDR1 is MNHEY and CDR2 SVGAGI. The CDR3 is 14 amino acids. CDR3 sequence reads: CASLPAVEYNEQFF. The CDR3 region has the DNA TGTGCCAGCCTCCCTGCGGTAGAATACAATGAGCAGTTCTTC.

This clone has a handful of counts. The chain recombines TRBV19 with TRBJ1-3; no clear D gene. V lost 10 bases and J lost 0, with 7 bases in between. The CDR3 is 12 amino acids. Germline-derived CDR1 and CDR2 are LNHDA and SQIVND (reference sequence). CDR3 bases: TGTGCCACTCAGGACTCTGGAAACACCATATATTTT. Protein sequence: CATQDSGNTIYF.

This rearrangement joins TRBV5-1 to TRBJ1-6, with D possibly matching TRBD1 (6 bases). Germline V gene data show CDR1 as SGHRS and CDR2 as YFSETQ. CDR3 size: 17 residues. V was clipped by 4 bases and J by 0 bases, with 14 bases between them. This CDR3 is CASSEGTTSSYNSPLHF. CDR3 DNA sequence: TGCGCCAGCAGCGAGGGGACAACGAGCTCCTATAATTCACCCCTCCACTTT. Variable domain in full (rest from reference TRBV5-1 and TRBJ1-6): KAGVTQTPRYLIKTRGQQVTLSCSPISGHRSVSWYQQTPGQGLQFLFEYFSETQRNKGNFPGRFSGRQFSNSRSEMNVSTLELGDSALYLCASSEGTTSSYNSPLHFGNGTRLTVT.